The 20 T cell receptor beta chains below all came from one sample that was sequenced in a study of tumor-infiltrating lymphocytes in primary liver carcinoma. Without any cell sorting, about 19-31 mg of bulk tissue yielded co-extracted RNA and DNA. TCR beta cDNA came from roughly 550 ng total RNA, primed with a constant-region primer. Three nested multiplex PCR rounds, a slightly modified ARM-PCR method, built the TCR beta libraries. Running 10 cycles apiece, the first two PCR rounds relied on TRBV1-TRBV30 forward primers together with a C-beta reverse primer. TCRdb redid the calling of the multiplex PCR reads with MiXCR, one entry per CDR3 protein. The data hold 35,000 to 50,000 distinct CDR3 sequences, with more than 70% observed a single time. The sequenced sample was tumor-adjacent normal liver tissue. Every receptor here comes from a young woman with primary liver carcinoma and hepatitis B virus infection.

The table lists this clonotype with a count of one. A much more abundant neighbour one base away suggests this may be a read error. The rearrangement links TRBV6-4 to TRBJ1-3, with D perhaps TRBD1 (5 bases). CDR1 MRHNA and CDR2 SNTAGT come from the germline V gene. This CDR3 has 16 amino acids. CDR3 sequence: CASSDGGFESANTIYF. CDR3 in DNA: TGTGCCAGCAGTGACGGGGGTTTTGAGTCTGCAAACACCATATATTTT.

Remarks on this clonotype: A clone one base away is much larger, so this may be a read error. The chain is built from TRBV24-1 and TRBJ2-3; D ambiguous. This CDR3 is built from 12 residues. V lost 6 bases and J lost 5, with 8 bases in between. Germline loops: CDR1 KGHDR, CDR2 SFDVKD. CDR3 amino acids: CATSNWGDTQYF. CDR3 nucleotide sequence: TGTGCCACCAGTAATTGGGGAGATACGCAGTATTTT.

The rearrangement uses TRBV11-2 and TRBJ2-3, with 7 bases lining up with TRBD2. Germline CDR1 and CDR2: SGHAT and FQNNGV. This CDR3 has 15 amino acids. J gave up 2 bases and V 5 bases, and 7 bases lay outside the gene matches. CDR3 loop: CASSHRGSLTDTQYF. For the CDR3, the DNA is TGTGCCAGCAGCCATCGCGGGAGCCTCACAGATACGCAGTATTTT.

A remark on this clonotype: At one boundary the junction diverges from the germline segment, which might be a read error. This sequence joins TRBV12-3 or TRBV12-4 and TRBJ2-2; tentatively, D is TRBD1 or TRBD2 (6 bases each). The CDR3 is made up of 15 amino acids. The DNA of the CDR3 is TGTGCCAGCCGGGGGCGGGGCACGAACACCGGGAAGCTGTTTTTT. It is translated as CASRGRGTNTGKLFF.

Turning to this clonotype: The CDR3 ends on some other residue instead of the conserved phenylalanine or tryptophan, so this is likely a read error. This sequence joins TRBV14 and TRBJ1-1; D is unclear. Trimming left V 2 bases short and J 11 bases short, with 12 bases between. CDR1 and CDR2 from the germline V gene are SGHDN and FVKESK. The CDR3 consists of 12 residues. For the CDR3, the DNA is TGTGCCAGCAGCCAATCTGGAAGTGTGGCTTTCCTT. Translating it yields CASSQSGSVAFL.

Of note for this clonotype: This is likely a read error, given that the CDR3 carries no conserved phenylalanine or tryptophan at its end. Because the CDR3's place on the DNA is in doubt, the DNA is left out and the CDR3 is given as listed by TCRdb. CDR3 protein: CASPHPLDTFNQPQHI. The chain links TRBV12-1 to TRBJ1-5. TRBV12-1 counts as a pseudogene. The CDR3 spans 16 amino acids, including both terminal residues.

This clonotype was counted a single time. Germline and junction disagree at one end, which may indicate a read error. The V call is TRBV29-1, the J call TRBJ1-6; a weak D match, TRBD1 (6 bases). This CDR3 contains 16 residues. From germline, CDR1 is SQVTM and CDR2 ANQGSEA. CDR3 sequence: CSVEDRSGAGDSPPHF. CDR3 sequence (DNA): TGCAGCGTTGAAGATCGGAGTGGGGCAGGGGATTCACCCCCCCACTTT.

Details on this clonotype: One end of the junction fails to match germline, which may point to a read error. CDR3 DNA sequence: TGTGCCACCAGCCAAGCCGCAGGGTGGGAGTTGTACGAGCAGTACTTC. It codes for CATSQAAGWELYEQYF. The chain recombines TRBV4-2 with TRBJ2-7, with D perhaps being TRBD1 or TRBD2 (5 bases each). Germline V CDR1 and CDR2: LGHNA, YNFKEQ. This CDR3 region has 16 residues.

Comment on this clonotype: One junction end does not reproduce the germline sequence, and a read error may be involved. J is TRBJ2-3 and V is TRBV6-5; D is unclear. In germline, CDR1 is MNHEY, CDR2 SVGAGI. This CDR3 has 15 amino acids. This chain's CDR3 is CTSNYGLVNTDTQYF. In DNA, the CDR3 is TGTACCAGCAATTACGGGCTAGTCAACACAGATACGCAGTATTTT.

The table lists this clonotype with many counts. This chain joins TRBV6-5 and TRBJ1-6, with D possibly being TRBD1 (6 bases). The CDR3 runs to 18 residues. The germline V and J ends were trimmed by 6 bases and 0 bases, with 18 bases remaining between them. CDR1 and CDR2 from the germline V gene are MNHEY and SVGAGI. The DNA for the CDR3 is TGTGCCAGCAGGGGAAGGGGGGGCCCCGCCTCCTATAATTCACCCCTCCACTTT. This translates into CASRGRGGPASYNSPLHF.

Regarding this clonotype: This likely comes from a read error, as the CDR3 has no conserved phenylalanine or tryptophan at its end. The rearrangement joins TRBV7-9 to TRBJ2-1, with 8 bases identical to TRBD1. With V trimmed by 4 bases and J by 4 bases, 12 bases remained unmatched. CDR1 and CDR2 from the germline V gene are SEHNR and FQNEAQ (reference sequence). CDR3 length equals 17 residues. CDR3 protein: CASSSHTGTGLYNEQFL. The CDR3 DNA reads TGTGCCAGCAGCTCACATACCGGGACAGGCCTATACAATGAGCAGTTCCTC.

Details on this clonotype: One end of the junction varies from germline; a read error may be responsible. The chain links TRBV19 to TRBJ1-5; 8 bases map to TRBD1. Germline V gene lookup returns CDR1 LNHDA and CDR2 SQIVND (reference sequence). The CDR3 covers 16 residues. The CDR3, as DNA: TGTGCCAGTAGTATACTCCGGACAGGGAGGAATCAGCCCCAGCGTTTT. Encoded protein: CASSILRTGRNQPQRF.

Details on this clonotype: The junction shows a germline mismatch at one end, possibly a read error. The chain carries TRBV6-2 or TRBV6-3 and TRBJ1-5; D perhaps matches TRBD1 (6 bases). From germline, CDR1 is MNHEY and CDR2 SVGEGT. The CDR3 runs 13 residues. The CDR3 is CACSYWDNQPQHF. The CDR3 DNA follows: TGTGCCTGCAGTTACTGGGACAATCAACCCCAGCATTTT.

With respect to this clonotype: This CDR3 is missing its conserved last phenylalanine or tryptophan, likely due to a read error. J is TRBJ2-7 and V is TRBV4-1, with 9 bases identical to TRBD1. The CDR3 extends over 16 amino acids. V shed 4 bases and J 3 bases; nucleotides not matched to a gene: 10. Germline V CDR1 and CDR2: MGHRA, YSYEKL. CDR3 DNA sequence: TGCGCCAGCAGCCGATCGGACAGGGGCGCTTTCTACGAGCAGTACTTA. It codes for CASSRSDRGAFYEQYL.

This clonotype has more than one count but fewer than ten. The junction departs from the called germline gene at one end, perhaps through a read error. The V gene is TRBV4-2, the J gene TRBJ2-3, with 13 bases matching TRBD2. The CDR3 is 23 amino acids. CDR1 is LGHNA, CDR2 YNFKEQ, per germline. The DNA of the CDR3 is TGTGCCAGCAGTCAGGAGACAGGGAGGTTCACTAGCGGGAGGGCCGGGGGCACAGGTACGCAGTATTTT. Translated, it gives CASSQETGRFTSGRAGGTGTQYF.

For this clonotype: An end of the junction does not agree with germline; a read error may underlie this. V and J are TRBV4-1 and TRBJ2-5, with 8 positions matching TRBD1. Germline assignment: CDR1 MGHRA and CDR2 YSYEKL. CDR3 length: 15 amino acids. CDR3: CASSQGSGGQESQYF. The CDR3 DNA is TGTGCCAGCAGCCAAGGTTCAGGGGGCCAAGAGTCCCAGTACTTC.

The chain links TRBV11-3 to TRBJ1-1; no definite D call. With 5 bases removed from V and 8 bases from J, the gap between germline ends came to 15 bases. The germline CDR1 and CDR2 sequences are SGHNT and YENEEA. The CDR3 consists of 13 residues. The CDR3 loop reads CASSEDGDTEAFF. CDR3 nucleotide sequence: TGTGCCAGCAGCGAGGACGGGGATACCGAAGCTTTCTTT.

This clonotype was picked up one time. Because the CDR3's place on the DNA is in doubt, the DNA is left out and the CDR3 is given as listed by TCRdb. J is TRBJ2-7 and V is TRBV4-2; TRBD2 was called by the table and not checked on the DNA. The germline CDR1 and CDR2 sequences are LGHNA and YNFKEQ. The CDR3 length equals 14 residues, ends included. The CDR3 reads CTSSLGPYVCEQYF.

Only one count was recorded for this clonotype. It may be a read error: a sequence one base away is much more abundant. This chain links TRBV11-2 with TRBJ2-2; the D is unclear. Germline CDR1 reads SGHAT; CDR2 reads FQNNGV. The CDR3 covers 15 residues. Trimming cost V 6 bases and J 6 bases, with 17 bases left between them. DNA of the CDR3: TGTGCCAGCAGATGGCGACAAAGTAGGGCCGGGGAGCTGTTTTTT. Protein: CASRWRQSRAGELFF.

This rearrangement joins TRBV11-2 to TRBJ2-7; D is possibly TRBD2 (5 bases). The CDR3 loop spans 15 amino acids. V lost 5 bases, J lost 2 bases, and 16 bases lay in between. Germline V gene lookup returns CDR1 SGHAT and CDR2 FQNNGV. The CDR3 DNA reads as TGTGCCAGCAGCCTCGAGGGAGTGCCGACCTACGAGCAGTACTTC. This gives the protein CASSLEGVPTYEQYF.